This T cell receptor (beta chain) was profiled in a study of cytomegalovirus exposure and HLA in healthy donors. From germline, CDR1 is LNHDA and CDR2 SQIVND (reference sequence). The V end was cut by 3 bases, the J end by 8 bases, with 10 bases between. The CDR3 runs 12 residues. Use of 60 Vbeta and 13 Jbeta primers characterized the PCR. The method was immunoSEQ multiplex PCR; TCRdb's version includes in-frame clones alone and lacks a portion of them. The profile covers some 80,000 clones, with over 70% appearing a single time and 5.5% to 7% taken by the ten largest. This TCR was sampled from a man aged 18 to 30 in good health and CMV-seropositive. The rearrangement uses TRBV19 and TRBJ1-2; D might be TRBD1 (5 bases). What was sequenced was PBMCs. The CDR3 bases are TGTGCCAGTAGTATGGGAGGGGCCGGCTACACCTTC. It yields the protein CASSMGGAGYTF.